This TCR beta chain was observed in a study of blood T cell repertoires in COVID-19. Overall study context: Donors in the United States, Italy and Spain gave samples during acute or convalescent COVID-19. Sample material is recorded as cDNA or gDNA derived from T cells, B-cell-depleted T cells, or PBMCs.

TCRdb's table, derived via immunoSEQ multiplex PCR, lists solely in-frame clones and lacks some. The sample records 150,000 to 200,000 clones, around 82% being singletons. Germline assignment: CDR1 SGHRS and CDR2 YFSETQ. This CDR3 contains 15 residues. Trimming took 3 bases from V and 1 from J; bases not matched to a gene: 2. The TCR was taken from an elderly woman with acute or convalescent COVID-19. The sample consisted of peripheral blood. V usage is TRBV5-1 and J usage is TRBJ2-2; the match to TRBD1 covers 8 bases. CDR3 region: CASSSGQVNTGELFF. CDR3 coding DNA: TGCGCCAGCAGCTCGGGACAGGTGAACACCGGGGAGCTGTTTTTT.